This TCR beta chain derives from a study of CD8 T cells in Susac syndrome. Reverse transcription of roughly 0.5 to 1 ug RNA was carried out with random hexamers. TCRdb itself ran the immunoSEQ multiplex PCR reads through MiXCR, one entry per CDR3 protein. There are 200,000 to 250,000 distinct CDR3 sequences in the sample; about 94% occur only once, and 0.15% to 0.2% lies in the top ten. Germline lookup yields CDR1 SGHDN and CDR2 FVKESK. The V gene lost 1 base and the J gene lost 8 bases, with 18 bases spanning the gap. The CDR3 has 17 residues. The chain carries TRBV14 and TRBJ1-6; D remains ambiguous. The sequenced sample was CD4+ T cells from PBMCs. The TCR was taken from a human donor with Susac syndrome. CDR3 sequence reads: CASSQGFSGVVDSPLHF. The CDR3 nucleotides read TGTGCCAGCAGCCAAGGATTTTCAGGTGTTGTCGATTCACCCCTCCACTTT. The whole variable domain, remainder taken from reference TRBV14 and TRBJ1-6, is EAGVTQFPSHSVIEKGQTVTLRCDPISGHDNLYWYRRVMGKEIKFLLHFVKESKQDESGMPNNRFLAERTGGTYSTLKVQPAELEDSGVYFCASSQGFSGVVDSPLHFGNGTRLTVT.